Below, 17 T cell receptor beta chains from the same sample are listed, as sequenced in a study of molecular identifiers for immune sequencing clone quantification. MiXCR was run by TCRdb on the PCR reads, yielding one entry per CDR3 protein. The table has about 510,000 distinct CDR3 sequences, over 20% seen once. The sequenced material came from naive CD8+ T cells from blood, with Jurkat cell RNA spiked in. Subset reported: FACS-sorted CD8+CD4-CCR7+CD45RA+ naive T cells. The receptors here all came from a human donor in good health. Some libraries in this study had Jurkat cell RNA spiked in.

The chain recombines TRBV6-6 with TRBJ1-2, with D possibly being TRBD1 (5 bases). Germline V gene sequence: CDR1 MNHNY, CDR2 SVGAGI (reference sequence). The CDR3 runs to 17 residues. V lost 2 bases and J lost 4, with 20 bases in between. CDR3 in DNA: TGTGCCAGCAGTTACGCGCGGGAGGGGTTGTTGATCTATGGCTACACCTTC. Amino acids: CASSYAREGLLIYGYTF.

This clonotype was seen only a few times. This sequence joins TRBV7-9 and TRBJ2-2, with a weak D call TRBD2 (6 bases). Germline CDR1 and CDR2: SEHNR and FQNEAQ (reference sequence). Trimming stripped 1 base from V and 7 bases from J, with 10 bases between. The CDR3 covers 14 residues. The CDR3 sequence is CASSLGLGSGELFF. The CDR3 region has the DNA TGTGCCAGCAGCTTAGGACTAGGAAGCGGGGAGCTGTTTTTT.

The sample holds a few counts of this clonotype. The V gene is TRBV5-4, the J gene TRBJ1-4; D is undetermined. The CDR3 consists of 14 residues. CDR1 is SGHNT and CDR2 is YYREEE in the germline V gene (reference sequence). V gave up 0 bases and J gave up 6 bases, with 9 bases separating them. CDR3 in amino acids: CASSLDSRHEKLFF. CDR3 DNA sequence: TGTGCCAGCAGCTTGGACAGCCGGCATGAAAAACTGTTTTTT.

The chain is built from TRBV2 and TRBJ2-1, with a possible D match to TRBD2 (5 bases). V was trimmed by 11 bases and J by 3 bases, leaving 14 bases between them. Germline lookup yields CDR1 SNHLY and CDR2 FYNNEI. There are 13 residues in the CDR3. The CDR3 DNA sequence: TGTGCCGGCAAAGAGGGAAACTACAATGAGCAGTTCTTC. Its protein is CAGKEGNYNEQFF.

This clonotype has a count of ten or more. The rearrangement joins TRBV7-8 to TRBJ2-2; 7 bases are shared with TRBD2. V was pared by 0 bases and J by 0 bases, with 1 base of the junction left unmatched. CDR1 and CDR2 (germline): SGHVS, FQNEAQ. This CDR3 comprises 16 residues. CDR3: CASSLALAANTGELFF. For the CDR3, the DNA is TGTGCCAGCAGCTTAGCGCTAGCGGCGAACACCGGGGAGCTGTTTTTT.

This clonotype has at least ten counts. The rearrangement uses TRBV4-1 and TRBJ2-3; D is unresolved. Germline CDR1 reads MGHRA; CDR2 reads YSYEKL. The CDR3 runs 12 residues. V was shortened by 0 bases and J by 5 bases, with 3 bases between the two germline ends. CDR3 amino acids: CASSQDLDTQYF. The DNA for the CDR3 is TGCGCCAGCAGCCAAGACTTAGATACGCAGTATTTT.

Regarding this clonotype: This may be a read error: a much more frequent sequence differs by one nucleotide. This chain joins TRBV5-6 and TRBJ2-7; D is unresolved. There are 14 residues in the CDR3. Trimming cost V 0 bases and J 0 bases, with 7 bases left between them. Germline CDR1 SGHDT, CDR2 YYEEEE. The DNA of the CDR3 is TGTGCCAGCAGCTTGGGGTGGCTCTCCTACGAGCAGTACTTC. It yields the protein CASSLGWLSYEQYF.

The J gene is TRBJ2-1, the V gene TRBV5-3; unclear D gene. TRBV5-3 carries the ORF label, with uncertain function. The CDR3 covers 12 residues. Trimming took 8 bases from V and 7 from J, leaving 13 bases between them. DNA of the CDR3: TGTGCCAGCAGCGCAACAGAGAATGAGCAGTTCTTC. Its translation: CASSATENEQFF.

The rearrangement joins TRBV6-4 to TRBJ1-1, with 9 bases matching TRBD1. The CDR3 extends over 16 amino acids. CDR1 is MRHNA and CDR2 is SNTAGT in the germline V gene. The CDR3 coding sequence is TGTGTCATCGGAGGACAGGGGAAACTTGAGAACACTGAAGCTTTCTTT. The encoded protein is CVIGGQGKLENTEAFF.

This clonotype has a count of ten or more. This chain joins TRBV7-2 and TRBJ2-1; D remains ambiguous. The germline CDR1 and CDR2 sequences are SGHTA and FQGNSA. This CDR3 comprises 14 residues. V lost 5 bases and J 5 bases, leaving 13 bases between the germline ends. The CDR3 protein is CASSPHVLNNEQFF. Here the CDR3 DNA reads TGTGCCAGCAGCCCCCACGTGCTTAACAATGAGCAGTTCTTC.

This clonotype was counted between two and nine times. This chain joins TRBV5-4 and TRBJ2-7; 9 bases agree with TRBD2. Trimming cost V 3 bases and J 3 bases; bases outside gene matches: 7. Germline V gives CDR1 SGHNT, CDR2 YYREEE (reference sequence). The CDR3 extends over 15 amino acids. The CDR3 sequence: CASSSKLAGNYEQYF. The DNA of the CDR3 is TGTGCCAGCAGCTCGAAACTAGCGGGCAACTACGAGCAGTACTTC.

The chain uses TRBV5-4 and TRBJ1-2, with 7 nucleotides matching TRBD1. J lost 4 bases, V lost 6 bases, and 0 bases had no gene match. The germline CDR1 and CDR2 sequences are SGHNT and YYREEE (reference sequence). This CDR3 is 11 amino acids long. CDR3 region: CASTGGYGYTF. Here the CDR3 DNA reads TGTGCCAGCACAGGGGGCTATGGCTACACCTTC. Based on the CDR3 plus reference TRBV5-4 and TRBJ1-2, the full variable domain is ETGVTQSPTHLIKTRGQQVTLRCSSQSGHNTVSWYQQALGQGPQFIFQYYREEENGRGNFPPRFSGLQFPNYSSELNVNALELDDSALYLCASTGGYGYTFGSGTRLTVV.

Notes on this clonotype: A much larger clone lies one base from this, so it may be a read error. This sequence joins TRBV7-9 and TRBJ1-1; a weak D match, TRBD1 (5 bases). The length of the CDR3 is 13 residues. Per germline, CDR1 SEHNR and CDR2 FQNEAQ (reference sequence). Here the CDR3 DNA reads TGTGCCGGCAGCCCTACGATACCGGGGGATGATTTCTTT. Amino acids: CAGSPTIPGDDFF. The entire variable domain, with the rest obtained from reference TRBV7-9 and TRBJ1-1, is as follows: DTGVSQNPRHKITKRGQNVTFRCDPISEHNRLYWYRQTLGQGPEFLTYFQNEAQLEKSRLLSDRFSAERPKGSFSTLEIQRTEQGDSAMYLCAGSPTIPGDDFFGQGTRLTVV.

This clonotype showed up many times. The chain uses TRBV27 and TRBJ2-3; 7 positions match TRBD2. This CDR3 contains 16 residues. Germline CDR1 and CDR2: MNHEY and SMNVEV (reference sequence). With V trimmed by 3 bases and J by 0 bases, 6 bases remained unmatched. The CDR3 loop is CASSLGVSGSTDTQYF. The CDR3 coding sequence is TGTGCCAGCAGTTTGGGGGTTAGCGGGAGCACAGATACGCAGTATTTT.

This clonotype has a count of ten or more. The rearrangement links TRBV19 to TRBJ2-7, with a tentative D call TRBD1 (5 bases). Trimming pared 7 bases from V and 7 bases from J, leaving 17 bases between. CDR1 and CDR2 from the germline V gene are LNHDA and SQIVND (reference sequence). There are 13 residues in the CDR3. DNA for the CDR3: TGTGCCAGTACAGGGAACGGACGCCCTGAGCAGTACTTC. Its protein is CASTGNGRPEQYF.

This clonotype occurred many times. The V call is TRBV5-1, the J call TRBJ2-2; 7 nucleotides line up with TRBD2. Germline CDR1 SGHRS, CDR2 YFSETQ. V dropped 6 bases and J dropped 5; count of bases not matched to a gene: 16. The CDR3 contains 17 residues. DNA for the CDR3: TGCGCCAGCACCGGGGCTAGCGGATCGAGGAGTACCGGGGAGCTGTTTTTT. Translation gives CASTGASGSRSTGELFF.

This clonotype turned up a few times. V is TRBV2 and J is TRBJ1-1, with D unresolved. CDR3 length: 14 amino acids. Germline lookup yields CDR1 SNHLY and CDR2 FYNNEI. Trimming pared 0 bases from V and 4 bases from J, leaving 9 bases between. DNA for the CDR3: TGTGCCAGCAGTGAAGCGCCGGAGGGCACTGAAGCTTTCTTT. It translates to CASSEAPEGTEAFF. Using reference TRBV2 and TRBJ1-1 for the parts outside the CDR3, the full variable domain is EPEVTQTPSHQVTQMGQEVILRCVPISNHLYFYWYRQILGQKVEFLVSFYNNEISEKSEIFDDQFSVERPDGSNFTLKIRSTKLEDSAMYFCASSEAPEGTEAFFGQGTRLTVV.